This is a list of T cell receptor beta chains from one sample in a study of early T cells in non-severe SARS-CoV-2 infection. TCRdb processed the 5' RACE reads anew with MiXCR; each CDR3 protein has one entry. This sample has 77,000 or so distinct CDR3 sequences, with about 14% found just once. The source was whole blood, collected at baseline. The receptors come from an adult who was a healthcare worker with PCR-confirmed SARS-CoV-2 infection or an uninfected control (not recorded which). CDR3s include the opening cysteine and the closing phenylalanine or tryptophan. The D gene is left open where the match is weak. Not all rows give a size; the values are once, few, many and, for expanded clones, a class.

d_call: TRBD2
j_call: TRBJ2-1
clone_size: -
v_call: TRBV9
cdr3_nt: TGTGCCAGCAGCGTAGGGGCTAGCGGGAGACGGGGCAATGAGCAGTTCTTC
cdr3_aa: CASSVGASGRRGNEQFF

d_call: TRBD1
j_call: TRBJ2-5
clone_size: -
v_call: TRBV7-2
cdr3_nt: TGTGCCAGCACCCGGGGACAGGGTGAGACCCAGTACTTC
cdr3_aa: CASTRGQGETQYF

d_call: -
j_call: TRBJ1-5
clone_size: few
v_call: TRBV28
cdr3_nt: TGTGCCAGTCACATACAGAGCAATCAGCCCCAGCATTTT
cdr3_aa: CASHIQSNQPQHF

d_call: -
j_call: TRBJ1-3
clone_size: -
v_call: TRBV20-1
cdr3_nt: TGCAGTGCTCCCCAGGGAGGGGATCTTTTAAACACCATATATTTT
cdr3_aa: CSAPQGGDLLNTIYF

d_call: TRBD2
j_call: TRBJ2-4
clone_size: few
v_call: TRBV28
cdr3_nt: TGTGCCAGCAGTTTAGCTGGGACTAGCGAATACATTCAGTACTTC
cdr3_aa: CASSLAGTSEYIQYF

d_call: -
j_call: TRBJ2-7
clone_size: -
v_call: TRBV24-1
cdr3_nt: TGTGCCACCCACCCCGGGACCGTATACGAGCAGTACTTC
cdr3_aa: CATHPGTVYEQYF

d_call: -
j_call: TRBJ2-2
clone_size: -
v_call: TRBV7-6
cdr3_nt: TGTGCCAGCAGCTTAGGGGCCAGCGTGAACACCGGGGAGCTGTTTTTT
cdr3_aa: CASSLGASVNTGELFF

d_call: -
j_call: TRBJ2-5
clone_size: few
v_call: TRBV9
cdr3_nt: TGTGCCAGCAGCGTAGCTAGTGACCCGGAGGGAGAGACCCAGTACTTC
cdr3_aa: CASSVASDPEGETQYF

d_call: TRBD1
j_call: TRBJ2-7
clone_size: few
v_call: TRBV6-6
cdr3_nt: TGTGCCAGCAGACTGGGACAGGGAACCTCCTACGAGCAGTACTTC
cdr3_aa: CASRLGQGTSYEQYF

d_call: -
j_call: TRBJ2-1
clone_size: -
v_call: TRBV12-3/TRBV12-4
cdr3_nt: TGTGCCAGCAGTTGGGAGCGGTACAATGAGCAGTTCTTC
cdr3_aa: CASSWERYNEQFF

d_call: TRBD2
j_call: TRBJ2-1
clone_size: many
v_call: TRBV7-2
cdr3_nt: TGTGCCAGCAGCTTAGTGGGAGGGACCCAAAATGAGCAGTTCTTC
cdr3_aa: CASSLVGGTQNEQFF

d_call: -
j_call: TRBJ2-2
clone_size: many
v_call: TRBV3-1
cdr3_nt: TGTGCCAGCAGCCGACACGGGCTGAACACCGGGGAGCTGTTTTTT
cdr3_aa: CASSRHGLNTGELFF

d_call: TRBD2
j_call: TRBJ2-7
clone_size: many
v_call: TRBV27
cdr3_nt: TGTGCCAGCAGTCCCCCTCTCGGACTAGCGGGCGACTACGAGCAGTACTTC
cdr3_aa: CASSPPLGLAGDYEQYF

d_call: -
j_call: TRBJ2-7
clone_size: -
v_call: TRBV10-3
cdr3_nt: TGTGCCATCAGTGAGTCGGTGGGGGAGCAGTACTTC
cdr3_aa: CAISESVGEQYF

d_call: TRBD2
j_call: TRBJ2-7
clone_size: few
v_call: TRBV20-1
cdr3_nt: TGCAGTGCCGAAGGGGGAACAACCTTGACTAGCGGGAGCAAAGAGCAGTACTTC
cdr3_aa: CSAEGGTTLTSGSKEQYF

d_call: -
j_call: TRBJ2-7
clone_size: once
v_call: TRBV28
cdr3_nt: TGTGCCACCCGGACAGCCTACGAGCAGTACTTC
cdr3_aa: CATRTAYEQYF

d_call: -
j_call: TRBJ1-1
clone_size: -
v_call: TRBV7-3
cdr3_nt: TGTGCCAGCAGCTTAAGGTGGGGCGGAACTGAAGCTTTCTTT
cdr3_aa: CASSLRWGGTEAFF

d_call: TRBD2
j_call: TRBJ2-1
clone_size: few
v_call: TRBV11-3
cdr3_nt: TGTGCCAGCAGCCTCGGACTAGCGGGAATGAATGAGCAGTTCTTC
cdr3_aa: CASSLGLAGMNEQFF

d_call: -
j_call: TRBJ2-1
clone_size: few
v_call: TRBV20-1
cdr3_nt: TGCAGTGCTAGAGGGGGGACGGGCAATGAGCAGTTCTTC
cdr3_aa: CSARGGTGNEQFF

d_call: -
j_call: TRBJ2-2
clone_size: many
v_call: TRBV28
cdr3_nt: TGTGCCAGCCTTTATAGACGCGGGGAGCTGTTTTTT
cdr3_aa: CASLYRRGELFF

d_call: -
j_call: TRBJ2-7
clone_size: many
v_call: TRBV25-1
cdr3_nt: TGTGCCAGCAGTCCCCTTCTTGGCCGGTACGAGCAGTACTTC
cdr3_aa: CASSPLLGRYEQYF

d_call: -
j_call: TRBJ2-1
clone_size: many
v_call: TRBV9
cdr3_nt: TGTGCCAGCAGCGGGTGGGAGGAGGGCAATGAGCAGTTCTTC
cdr3_aa: CASSGWEEGNEQFF

d_call: -
j_call: TRBJ2-5
clone_size: many
v_call: TRBV30
cdr3_nt: TGTGCCTGGAGTGTCCGGCGGCGAGAGACCCAGTACTTC
cdr3_aa: CAWSVRRRETQYF

d_call: -
j_call: TRBJ1-3
clone_size: many
v_call: TRBV18
cdr3_nt: TGTGCCAGCTCACCCAATCCCCCGAGGAGCTCTGGAAACACCATATATTTT
cdr3_aa: CASSPNPPRSSGNTIYF

d_call: -
j_call: TRBJ2-1
clone_size: -
v_call: TRBV4-2
cdr3_nt: TGTGCCAGCAGCCAAGAGGTATCCTACAATGAGCAGTTCTTC
cdr3_aa: CASSQEVSYNEQFF

d_call: TRBD1
j_call: TRBJ1-2
clone_size: many
v_call: TRBV28
cdr3_nt: TGCGCCAGCAGTACTGGACAGGGGGCGCCTGGGTATGGCTACACCTTC
cdr3_aa: CASSTGQGAPGYGYTF

d_call: TRBD2
j_call: TRBJ2-3
clone_size: few
v_call: TRBV10-3
cdr3_nt: TGTGCCATCAGTGGTTTCGCGGGAGGGAGAGATACGCAGTATTTT
cdr3_aa: CAISGFAGGRDTQYF

d_call: TRBD1
j_call: TRBJ2-7
clone_size: few
v_call: TRBV10-3
cdr3_nt: TGTGCCATCAGTGATCCGGGGACAGGAGCGTACGAGCAGTACTTC
cdr3_aa: CAISDPGTGAYEQYF

d_call: TRBD1
j_call: TRBJ1-1
clone_size: few
v_call: TRBV28
cdr3_nt: TGTGCCAGCGGGGGACAGGGGGCGACCACTGAAGCTTTCTTT
cdr3_aa: CASGGQGATTEAFF

d_call: -
j_call: TRBJ1-5
clone_size: few
v_call: TRBV30
cdr3_nt: TGTGCCTGGCAACAGGGACTTCCTAATCAGCCCCAGCATTTT
cdr3_aa: CAWQQGLPNQPQHF

d_call: -
j_call: TRBJ2-3
clone_size: many
v_call: TRBV7-2
cdr3_nt: TGTGCCAGCAGCTTCAGGTCGCTAGGCGGCACAGATACGCAGTATTTT
cdr3_aa: CASSFRSLGGTDTQYF

d_call: -
j_call: TRBJ2-2
clone_size: few
v_call: TRBV7-8
cdr3_nt: TGTGCCAGCAGCTTAGTCCCGGTGAACACCGGGGAGCTGTTTTTT
cdr3_aa: CASSLVPVNTGELFF